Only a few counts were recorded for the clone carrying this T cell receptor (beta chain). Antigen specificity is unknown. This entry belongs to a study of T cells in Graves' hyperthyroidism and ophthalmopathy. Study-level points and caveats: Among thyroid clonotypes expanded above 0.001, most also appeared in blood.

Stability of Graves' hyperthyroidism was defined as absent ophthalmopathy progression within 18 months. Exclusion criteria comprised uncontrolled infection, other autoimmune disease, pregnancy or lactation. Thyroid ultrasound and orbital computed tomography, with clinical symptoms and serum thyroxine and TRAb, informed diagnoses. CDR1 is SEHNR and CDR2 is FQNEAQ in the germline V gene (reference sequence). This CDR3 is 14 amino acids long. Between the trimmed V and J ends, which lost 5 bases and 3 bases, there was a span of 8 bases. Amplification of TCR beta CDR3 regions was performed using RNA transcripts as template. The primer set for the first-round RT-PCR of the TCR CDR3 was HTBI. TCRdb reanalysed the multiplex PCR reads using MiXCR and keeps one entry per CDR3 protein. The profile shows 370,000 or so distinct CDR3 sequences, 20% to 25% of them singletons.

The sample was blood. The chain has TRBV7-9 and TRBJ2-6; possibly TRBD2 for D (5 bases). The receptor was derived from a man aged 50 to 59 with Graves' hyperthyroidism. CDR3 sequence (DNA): TGTGCCAGCAGCGTTGGGAGTGGGGCCAACGTCCTGACTTTC. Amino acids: CASSVGSGANVLTF.